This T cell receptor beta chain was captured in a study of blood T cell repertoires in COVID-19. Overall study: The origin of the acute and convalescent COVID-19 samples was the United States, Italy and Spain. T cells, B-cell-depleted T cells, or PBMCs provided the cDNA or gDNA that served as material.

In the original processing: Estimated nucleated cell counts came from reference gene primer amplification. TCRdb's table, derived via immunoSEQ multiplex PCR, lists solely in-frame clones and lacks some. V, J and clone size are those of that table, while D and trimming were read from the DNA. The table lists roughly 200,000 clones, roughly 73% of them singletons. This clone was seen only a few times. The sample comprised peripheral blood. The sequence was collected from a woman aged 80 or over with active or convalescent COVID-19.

CDR3 nucleotides: TGTGCCAGCAGTTTGGGTGGGACAGGGGGCCCCTTGGGTGGCTACACCTTC. This encodes CASSLGGTGGPLGGYTF. V is TRBV28 and J is TRBJ1-2; 12 bases line up with TRBD1. The CDR3 runs 17 residues. V gave up 3 bases and J gave up 7 bases; unmatched junction bases: 12. Germline CDR1 MDHEN, CDR2 SYDVKM.